One sample yielded the 24 T cell receptor beta chains listed below, sequenced in a study of early T cells in non-severe SARS-CoV-2 infection. TCRdb processed the 5' RACE reads anew with MiXCR; each CDR3 protein has one entry. This table has 70,000 to 95,000 distinct CDR3 sequences, around 11% appearing once. The source material was whole blood. The receptors here all came from an adult who was a healthcare worker with PCR-confirmed SARS-CoV-2 infection or an uninfected control (not recorded which).

This clonotype was observed many times. The chain recombines TRBV5-4 with TRBJ2-5; 7 bases map to TRBD1. The CDR3 contains 15 residues. Per germline, CDR1 SGHNT and CDR2 YYREEE (reference sequence). V trimming: 8 bases; J trimming: 2 bases; junction bases outside the gene matches: 12. The CDR3 sequence is CASKRPGTEQETQYF. The CDR3 coding sequence is TGTGCCAGTAAACGACCTGGGACAGAACAAGAGACCCAGTACTTC.

In this sample, this clonotype turned up many times. The chain employs TRBV6-5 and TRBJ2-2; 7 nucleotides match TRBD1. Trimming took 5 bases from V and 2 from J; bases not matched to a gene: 5. This CDR3 is built from 15 residues. Per the germline V gene, CDR1 is MNHEY and CDR2 is SVGAGI. The CDR3 bases are TGTGCCAGCAGTCGCCGGGACAGCAACACCGGGGAGCTGTTTTTT. Translating it yields CASSRRDSNTGELFF.

This clonotype was seen many times. This chain uses TRBV5-1 with TRBJ2-3; either TRBD1 or TRBD2 may supply D (5 bases each). V was shortened by 0 bases and J by 5 bases, with 10 bases between the two germline ends. The CDR3 is made up of 14 amino acids. Germline V CDR1 and CDR2: SGHRS, YFSETQ. The CDR3 sequence is CASSLDGTVDTQYF. For the CDR3, the DNA is TGCGCCAGCAGCTTGGACGGGACGGTAGATACGCAGTATTTT. Complete variable domain (other parts from reference TRBV5-1 and TRBJ2-3): KAGVTQTPRYLIKTRGQQVTLSCSPISGHRSVSWYQQTPGQGLQFLFEYFSETQRNKGNFPGRFSGRQFSNSRSEMNVSTLELGDSALYLCASSLDGTVDTQYFGPGTRLTVL.

In nucleotides, the CDR3 is TGCGCCAGCAGGTCCACTAGAGACACTGAAGCTTTCTTT. This encodes CASRSTRDTEAFF. The V call is TRBV10-1, the J call TRBJ1-1; D is ambiguous. This CDR3 region has 13 residues. From germline, CDR1 is WNHNN and CDR2 SYGVQD (reference sequence). V was shortened by 6 bases and J by 3 bases, with 11 bases between the two germline ends.

About this clonotype itself: This clone may be a read error of a much larger clone one base away. V is TRBV5-1 and J is TRBJ2-3, with TRBD1 matching 9 bases. The CDR3 is 15 residues long. Germline CDR1 is SGHRS and CDR2 is YFSETQ. CDR3 residues: CAGSFTGQGTDTQYF. The CDR3 nucleotides read TGCGCCGGCAGCTTTACGGGACAGGGAACAGATACGCAGTATTTT.

This clonotype was picked up a small number of times. This chain connects TRBV28 to TRBJ2-5, with 10 bases that match TRBD1. CDR1 and CDR2 from the germline V gene are MDHEN and SYDVKM. V lost 4 bases, J lost 7 bases, and 3 bases stayed unmatched. This CDR3 has 13 residues. The CDR3 spells CASSSGQGGTQYF. The CDR3 DNA reads TGTGCCAGCAGTTCCGGACAGGGGGGGACCCAGTACTTC.

About this clonotype: Given a much more abundant clone one base away, this may be a read error. The chain combines TRBV15 with TRBJ2-7; the D call may be TRBD1 or TRBD2 (6 bases each). Per the germline V gene, CDR1 is LNHNV and CDR2 is YYDKDF (reference sequence). The CDR3 spans 14 residues. The CDR3 nucleotides read TGTGTCACCAGCGATGAGGGGGGACCCTACGAGCAGTACTTC. Encoded protein: CVTSDEGGPYEQYF.

The chain recombines TRBV9 with TRBJ1-4; perhaps TRBD1 as D (5 bases). Trimming pared 4 bases from V and 8 bases from J, leaving 12 bases between. The germline CDR1 and CDR2 sequences are SGDLS and YYNGEE. This CDR3 comprises 13 residues. The DNA for the CDR3 is TGTGCCAGCAGCACGGGGACTTCCGAAAAACTGTTTTTT. Amino acids: CASSTGTSEKLFF.

The rearrangement uses TRBV12-3 or TRBV12-4 and TRBJ1-5, with D possibly TRBD1 on 6 matching bases. The CDR3 has 17 amino acids. V lost 7 bases to trimming and J lost 1 base, with 20 bases between them. CDR3 protein: CASNTQQGRGSNQPQHF. DNA for the CDR3: TGTGCCAGCAATACCCAACAAGGCAGGGGAAGCAATCAGCCCCAGCATTTT.

This clonotype was seen at least ten times. The V call is TRBV5-4, the J call TRBJ2-3, with 10 nucleotides matching TRBD2. CDR1 and CDR2 from the germline V gene are SGHNT and YYREEE (reference sequence). The J segment lost 1 base and the V segment lost 2 bases, leaving 1 base of the junction unmatched. CDR3 size: 15 residues. CDR3 in amino acids: CASSFLAGGTDTQYF. The CDR3 DNA reads TGTGCCAGCAGCTTCCTAGCGGGGGGCACAGATACGCAGTATTTT.

The sample holds a few counts of this clonotype. The chain recombines TRBV4-3 with TRBJ2-1, with TRBD1 identical over 10 bases. The CDR3 length is 17 residues. The V and J ends lost 0 bases and 3 bases, in that order; junction bases with no gene match: 5. Germline CDR1 and CDR2: LGHNA and YSLEER. CDR3 residues: CASSQDRQGASYNEQFF. CDR3 coding DNA: TGCGCCAGCAGCCAAGATCGACAGGGGGCGAGCTACAATGAGCAGTTCTTC.

The chain employs TRBV12-3 or TRBV12-4 and TRBJ1-3; D uncertain. The CDR3 spans 13 residues. Trimming left V 2 bases short and J 2 bases short, with 4 bases between. CDR3 loop: CASSLNPGNTIYF. DNA for the CDR3: TGTGCCAGCAGTTTAAACCCTGGAAACACCATATATTTT.

This clonotype was counted many times. The V call is TRBV6-5, the J call TRBJ2-1; TRBD1 aligns across 9 bases. Per the germline V gene, CDR1 is MNHEY and CDR2 is SVGAGI. The CDR3 runs 19 residues. V lost 5 bases to trimming and J lost 0 bases; unmatched junction nucleotides: 14. CDR3 sequence: CASSRRQGQGPRSYNEQFF. CDR3 bases: TGTGCCAGCAGTCGACGACAGGGACAGGGTCCCCGCTCCTACAATGAGCAGTTCTTC.

This sequence joins TRBV5-6 and TRBJ1-2; the D is unclear. V gave up 0 bases and J gave up 14 bases, with 17 bases separating them. Germline CDR1 reads SGHDT; CDR2 reads YYEEEE. The CDR3 contains 13 residues. Written as DNA, the CDR3 is TGTGCCAGCAGCTTGGGTGACCGACCGGACTATACCTTC. Residues: CASSLGDRPDYTF.

The chain is built from TRBV5-1 and TRBJ1-1; 8 bases align to TRBD1. CDR1 and CDR2 (germline): SGHRS, YFSETQ. The length of the CDR3 is 14 residues. Unmatched junction bases numbered 9, after V lost 4 bases and J lost 7 bases. The CDR3 DNA reads as TGCGCCAGCAGCGTGCAGGGGGCAAACGTTGAAGCTTTCTTT. Protein sequence: CASSVQGANVEAFF. Filled out from reference TRBV5-1 and TRBJ1-1, the complete variable domain reads KAGVTQTPRYLIKTRGQQVTLSCSPISGHRSVSWYQQTPGQGLQFLFEYFSETQRNKGNFPGRFSGRQFSNSRSEMNVSTLELGDSALYLCASSVQGANVEAFFGQGTRLTVV.

This clonotype was recorded at least ten times. V is TRBV18 and J is TRBJ1-2; 7 bases are a match to TRBD1. CDR1 and CDR2 (germline): KGHSH, LQKENI. Trimming at V came to 5 bases and at J to 6 bases, leaving 9 bases not matched to a gene. This CDR3 region has 14 residues. The CDR3 sequence is CASSSRQGEDGYTF. The CDR3 nucleotides read TGTGCCAGCTCATCCCGACAGGGTGAGGATGGCTACACCTTC.

This clonotype showed up many times. The gene calls are TRBV6-5 and TRBJ1-5; D is unresolved. Germline values: CDR1 MNHEY, CDR2 SVGAGI. This CDR3 region has 15 residues. With 0 bases removed from V and 2 bases from J, the gap between germline ends came to 8 bases. The CDR3 DNA sequence: TGTGCCAGCAGTTACTCGGCATTGGGCAATCAGCCCCAGCATTTT. Protein product: CASSYSALGNQPQHF.

This clonotype has more than one count but fewer than ten. The V gene is TRBV7-2, the J gene TRBJ2-7; 12 bases are a match to TRBD2. The CDR3 extends over 16 amino acids. Germline CDR1 SGHTA, CDR2 FQGNSA. V was pared by 0 bases and J by 5 bases, with 5 bases of the junction left unmatched. The CDR3 sequence is CASSLALRLAGDEQYF. The CDR3 DNA sequence: TGTGCCAGCAGCTTAGCTTTGAGACTAGCGGGAGACGAGCAGTACTTC.

The rearrangement joins TRBV25-1 to TRBJ2-5, with D possibly matching TRBD1 (6 bases). The V end was cut by 7 bases, the J end by 5 bases, with 11 bases between. Germline-derived CDR1 and CDR2 are MGHDK and SYGVNS. The length of the CDR3 is 12 residues. CDR3 sequence reads: CASTAQGETQYF. CDR3 DNA: TGTGCCAGCACTGCGCAGGGGGAGACCCAGTACTTC.

The chain recombines TRBV6-2 or TRBV6-3 with TRBJ2-1; 11 positions match TRBD1. The V segment lost 7 bases and the J segment 3 bases; nucleotides outside the gene matches: 5. Germline V gene lookup returns CDR1 MNHEY and CDR2 SVGEGT. CDR3 length: 15 amino acids. CDR3 nucleotide sequence: TGTGCCAGCACCCCCGGGACAGGGGGCTACAATGAGCAGTTCTTC. This translates into CASTPGTGGYNEQFF.

CDR3 DNA sequence: TGTGCCAGCAGCTTAACTAGCCAGGGGACACCCCTCCACTTT. As protein: CASSLTSQGTPLHF. The chain carries TRBV7-3 and TRBJ1-6, with a tentative D call TRBD1 (6 bases). V lost 0 bases and J 11 bases, leaving 11 bases between the germline ends. Germline V gene data show CDR1 as SGHTA and CDR2 as FQGTGA. This CDR3 spans 14 amino acids.

In this sample, this clonotype turned up many times. This chain connects TRBV20-1 to TRBJ1-2; TRBD1 matches 9 bases. The V gene's germline CDR1 is DFQATT and CDR2 SNEGSKA (reference sequence). This CDR3 is 15 amino acids long. Germline trimming cut 5 bases from V and 0 bases from J; bases unmatched to any gene: 7. The CDR3 DNA sequence: TGCAGTGCTGAAACCGGGACAGGGTCTAACTATGGCTACACCTTC. It is translated as CSAETGTGSNYGYTF.

This chain joins TRBV3-1 and TRBJ1-1; TRBD1 is a possible D gene (6 bases). This CDR3 region has 13 residues. Germline lookup yields CDR1 LGHDT and CDR2 YNNKEL (reference sequence). V was cut by 5 bases and J by 4 bases, with 11 bases left in between. For the CDR3, the DNA is TGTGCCAGCAGCTCGACAGGAGGCACTGAAGCTTTCTTT. It translates to CASSSTGGTEAFF.

This clonotype was recorded a few times. The chain carries TRBV10-1 and TRBJ2-3; no definite D call. The V end lost 8 bases, the J end lost 3 bases, and 12 bases lay between the germline ends. The V gene's germline CDR1 is WNHNN and CDR2 SYGVQD (reference sequence). This CDR3 region has 13 residues. CDR3 bases: TGCGCCAGCCGGGCCTTTCTGACAGATACGCAGTATTTT. Its protein is CASRAFLTDTQYF.